This T cell receptor beta chain was captured in a study of T cells expressing NK-cell markers. This CDR3 contains 13 residues. From germline, CDR1 is SQVTM and CDR2 ANQGSEA. Using the 5' RACE reads, TCRdb records one entry per CDR3 protein without DNA. The sample has 440,000 or so distinct CDR3 sequences. The receptor comes from a woman between 18 and 70 years old in good health. V and J are TRBV29-1 and TRBJ2-3; TCRdb indicates TRBD1, and absent DNA this call remains unverified. The sample consisted of blood T cells: a sorted CD56 or NKG2C T cell subset, CD4+ or CD8+ T cells, or bulk PBMC T cells (not recorded which). The CDR3 protein is CSVDRGGEDTQYF.